This TCR beta chain was observed in a study of blood T cell repertoires in COVID-19. Study as a whole: Sample material is recorded as cDNA or gDNA derived from T cells, B-cell-depleted T cells, or PBMCs.

This CDR3 is built from 15 residues. Trimming at V came to 2 bases and at J to 6 bases, leaving 3 bases not matched to a gene. Germline V CDR1 and CDR2: MNHEY, SMNVEV (reference sequence). Assay: immunoSEQ multiplex PCR; the TCRdb copy retains only in-frame clones and omits some. The table shows tens of thousands of clones, with roughly 89% occurring only once. The V and J genes are TRBV27 and TRBJ2-3, with 12 bases identical to TRBD2. This receptor was obtained from a woman of 80 years or more with acute or convalescent COVID-19. The material sequenced was peripheral blood. CDR3 in amino acids: CASSLRGLAGDTQYF. Written as DNA, the CDR3 is TGTGCCAGCAGTTTAAGGGGACTAGCGGGCGATACGCAGTATTTT.